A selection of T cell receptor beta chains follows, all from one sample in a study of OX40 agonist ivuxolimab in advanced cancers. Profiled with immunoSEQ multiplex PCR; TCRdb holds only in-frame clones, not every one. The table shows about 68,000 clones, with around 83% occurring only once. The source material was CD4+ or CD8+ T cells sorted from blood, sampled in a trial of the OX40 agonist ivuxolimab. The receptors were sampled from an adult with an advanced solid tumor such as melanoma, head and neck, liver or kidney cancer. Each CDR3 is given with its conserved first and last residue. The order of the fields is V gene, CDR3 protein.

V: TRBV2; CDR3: CASSESQGWYEQYF
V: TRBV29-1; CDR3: CSVERESQYF
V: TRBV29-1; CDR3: CSVVAPGETQYF
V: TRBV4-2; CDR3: CASSQDPEPYGSYEQYF
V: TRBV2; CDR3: CASKKDSTSSNEQFF
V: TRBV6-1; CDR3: CASSDRIGLIPDTQYF
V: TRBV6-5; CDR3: CASSPGTGSDEQYF
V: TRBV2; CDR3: CASSRWDASYEQYF
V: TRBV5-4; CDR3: CASSSPGGNTEAFF
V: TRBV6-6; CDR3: CASSAVSETQYF
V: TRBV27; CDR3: CASRLLYSSYEQYF
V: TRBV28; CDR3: CASSFTGTGKTQYF
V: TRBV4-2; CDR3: CASSQGGSTGEQYF
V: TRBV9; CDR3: CASSVVLYNEQFF
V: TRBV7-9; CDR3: CASSGEPWGGLGTQYF
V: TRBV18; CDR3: CASSPTNSPLHF
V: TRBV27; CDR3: CASRSDRGAIYGYTF
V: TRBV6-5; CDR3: CASRLGQLNTEALF
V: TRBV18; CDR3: CASSPPSSRGRDYGYTF
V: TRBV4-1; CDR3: CASSVPGTEAFF
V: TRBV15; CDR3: CATSRDSGSGANVLTF
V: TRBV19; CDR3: CASSHRGAGTGVTLHF
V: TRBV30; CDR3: CAWRQTDSPLHF
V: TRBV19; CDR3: CASSISGAYGYTF
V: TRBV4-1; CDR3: CASSQDPKSTFGANVLTF
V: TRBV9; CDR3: CASSVNSNQPQHF
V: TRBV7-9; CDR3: CASKESRTDYTQETQYF
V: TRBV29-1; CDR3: CSVAGVTGNYGYTF
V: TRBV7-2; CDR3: CASSLSPPGAFF
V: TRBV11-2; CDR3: CASSFGQASYEQYF
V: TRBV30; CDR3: CAWSVLAAITDTQYF
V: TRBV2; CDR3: CASTHRGMSTDTQYF
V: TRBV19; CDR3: CASSRTAAPNTEAFF
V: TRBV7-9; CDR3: CASTPGTARRNNEQFF
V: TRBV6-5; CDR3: CASSYSRTGLGYTF
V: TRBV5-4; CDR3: CASSRRRASYEQYF
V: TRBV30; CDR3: CAWVGGRLNTEAFF
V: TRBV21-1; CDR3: CASSKRAENTEAFF
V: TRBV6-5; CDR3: CASSYSEGTVSFGYTF
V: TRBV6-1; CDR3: CASSVGVLTLHF
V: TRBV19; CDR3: CASRPSGGRTDTQYF
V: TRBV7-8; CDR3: CASSRWGQDEQFF
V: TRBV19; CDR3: CASSIPGGNNQPQHF
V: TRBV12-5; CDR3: CASGLLPQGGTSNYGYTF
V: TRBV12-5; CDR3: CASGLVSSSGNTIYF
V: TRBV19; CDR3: CASHPRDRVYNEQFF
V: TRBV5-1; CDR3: CASSLPLRDPQETQYF
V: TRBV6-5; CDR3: CASSQTGNYGYTF